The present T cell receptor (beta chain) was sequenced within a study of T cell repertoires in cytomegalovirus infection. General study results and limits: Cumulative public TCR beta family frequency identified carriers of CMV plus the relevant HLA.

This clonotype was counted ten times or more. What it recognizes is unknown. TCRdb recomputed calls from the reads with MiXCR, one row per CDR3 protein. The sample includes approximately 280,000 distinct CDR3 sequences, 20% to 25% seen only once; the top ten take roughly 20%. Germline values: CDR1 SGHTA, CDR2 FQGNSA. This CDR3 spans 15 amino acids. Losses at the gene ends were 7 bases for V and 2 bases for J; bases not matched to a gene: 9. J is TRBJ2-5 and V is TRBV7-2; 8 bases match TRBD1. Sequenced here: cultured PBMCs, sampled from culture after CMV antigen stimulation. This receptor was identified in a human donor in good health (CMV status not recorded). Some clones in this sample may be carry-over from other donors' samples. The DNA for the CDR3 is TGTGCCAGCAACCTTTTTGGACAGGGTCAAGAGACCCAGTACTTC. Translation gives CASNLFGQGQETQYF.